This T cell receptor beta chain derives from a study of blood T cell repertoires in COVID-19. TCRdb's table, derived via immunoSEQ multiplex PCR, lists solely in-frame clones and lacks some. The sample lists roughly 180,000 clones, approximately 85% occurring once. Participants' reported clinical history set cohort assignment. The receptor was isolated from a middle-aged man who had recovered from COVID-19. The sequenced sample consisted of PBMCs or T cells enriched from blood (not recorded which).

CDR3 sequence reads: CASSFGTEGGNQPQHF. In DNA, the CDR3 is TGTGCCAGCAGCTTTGGGACAGAGGGCGGTAATCAGCCCCAGCATTTT. The chain combines TRBV7-9 with TRBJ1-5, with TRBD1 matching over 7 bases. The CDR3 is 16 residues long. Per the germline V gene, CDR1 is SEHNR and CDR2 is FQNEAQ (reference sequence). V was pared by 3 bases and J by 4 bases, with 9 bases of the junction left unmatched.